Described below is a single T cell receptor beta chain sequence and its context. Per the study methods: Reference gene primers were amplified, and this amplification served to estimate nucleated cell counts. Clones were read by immunoSEQ multiplex PCR, and TCRdb kept only the in-frame ones, dropping some. D and trimming come from the DNA, and the V and J calls and clone size come from that table. This sample has hundreds of thousands of clones, with about nine tenths found just once. This entry is derived from a study of blood T cell repertoires in COVID-19. Looking at the study overall: Both acute and convalescent COVID-19 samples were obtained from the United States, Italy and Spain. Sample material is recorded as cDNA or gDNA derived from T cells, B-cell-depleted T cells, or PBMCs.

The germline V and J ends were trimmed by 3 bases and 12 bases, with 15 bases remaining between them. Germline CDR1 and CDR2: SQVTM and ANQGSEA. The CDR3 spans 12 residues. The V gene is TRBV29-1, the J gene TRBJ2-1; D ambiguous. The clonotype originates from a woman aged 30 to 39 with active or convalescent COVID-19. The sample taken for sequencing was peripheral blood. The DNA of the CDR3 is TGCAGCGTTGAGGTTGAGGCCCCGGGGCAGTTCTTC. Its translation is CSVEVEAPGQFF.